The clone carrying this T cell receptor beta chain was observed once. The entry originates in a study of shared clonotypes between healthy human individuals. From germline, CDR1 is KGHSH and CDR2 LQKENI. The CDR3 loop spans 18 amino acids. Between the trimmed V and J ends, which lost 1 base and 1 base, there was a span of 19 bases. TCRdb keeps only in-frame clones here, not all; method: immunoSEQ multiplex PCR. The sample has under 1,100,000 clones; under 80% are singletons. The sequencing sample was made of memory CD4+ T cells sorted from blood. Indicated subset: CD45RA-negative fraction. This chain joins TRBV18 and TRBJ2-5; D may be TRBD2 (6 bases). The clonotype comes from a man aged 18 to 35 in good health. For the CDR3, the DNA is TGTGCCAGCTCACCACAGCCCGAGGCAGGGAGGCCCCAAGAGACCCAGTACTTC. It is translated as CASSPQPEAGRPQETQYF.